This entry concerns a single T cell receptor beta chain. Its matching antigen is unknown. PCR employed 60 Vbeta and 13 Jbeta primers. TCRdb keeps only in-frame clones here, not all; method: immunoSEQ multiplex PCR. The sample carries roughly 150,000 clones, 70% to 80% recorded once. CDR1 and CDR2 (germline): LGHNA, YNFKEQ. Trimming took off 0 bases at V and 6 bases at J, with 14 bases between the two ends. The CDR3 is 15 residues long. The entry originates in a study of cytomegalovirus exposure and HLA in healthy donors. Study-wide findings and caveats: The study carried out a later analysis of TCR beta sequences. It associated approximately 17,000 of them with specific HLA alleles at a false discovery rate of 0.05. Sequencing had likely introduced a cluster of highly shared sequence variants as an artifact. Accurate predictions that matched the HLA-A and HLA-B alleles of most subjects were reportedly made from TCR beta sequences. Immune exposure information comprised only CMV serostatus.

The TCR was taken from a man aged 50 or older in good health and CMV-seropositive. Sequenced input: PBMCs. This chain uses TRBV4-2 with TRBJ1-1, with D possibly being TRBD1 (5 bases). The CDR3 here is CASSQDRGRGAEAFF. The CDR3 coding sequence is TGTGCCAGCAGCCAAGATAGGGGTCGAGGCGCTGAAGCTTTCTTT.